Listed here are 16 T cell receptor beta chains from one sample, sequenced in a study of identical twins (dated by TCRdb to the mid-2010s). Libraries were prepared through 5' RACE. The sequencer was an Illumina HiSeq 2000. TCRdb cleaned the public reads at Q25 with fastp, built clones with MiXCR and kept in-frame beta chains. Rows with one shared CDR3 protein collapse into an entry with the most common genes and DNA. A total of fewer than 650,000 distinct CDR3 sequences appear in this sample, 7.5% to 10% of them only once. Approximately 3.2% of the sample comes from the top ten. These data were also reused for a study on yellow fever vaccine responses in identical twins.

Sequencing was carried out using PBMCs. These receptors were obtained from a woman aged 18-35 years in good health.

The chain recombines TRBV9 with TRBJ2-1; 9 bases are a match to TRBD2. V dropped 10 bases and J dropped 2; count of bases not matched to a gene: 10. This CDR3 comprises 15 residues. Germline values: CDR1 SGDLS, CDR2 YYNGEE. The CDR3 DNA reads TGTGCCTCACGGGGCGGGGGGGACCCCTACAATGAGCAGTTCTTC. This encodes CASRGGGDPYNEQFF.

This clonotype was found a few times. The rearrangement joins TRBV20-1 to TRBJ2-5, with a weak D call TRBD2 (5 bases). This CDR3 comprises 13 residues. The germline V and J ends were trimmed by 6 bases and 5 bases, with 16 bases remaining between them. Germline V gene sequence: CDR1 DFQATT, CDR2 SNEGSKA (reference sequence). The CDR3 region has the DNA TGCAGTGCGGAACCGGACTCCCGGGAGACCCAGTACTTC. The encoded protein is CSAEPDSRETQYF.

CDR3 amino acids: CASSPIGTTTEAFF. CDR3 coding DNA: TGTGCCAGCAGCCCGATAGGGACTACCACTGAAGCTTTCTTT. The gene calls are TRBV14 and TRBJ1-1, with TRBD1 as a possible D gene (5 bases). CDR1 is SGHDN, CDR2 FVKESK, per germline. V shed 4 bases and J shed 4 bases, with 13 bases lying between them. CDR3 length: 14 residues.

This clonotype has a count of ten or more. The chain links TRBV7-9 to TRBJ1-1, with D unclear. With 1 base removed from V and 0 bases from J, the gap between germline ends came to 9 bases. This CDR3 has 15 residues. CDR1 and CDR2 (germline): SEHNR, FQNEAQ (reference sequence). Written as DNA, the CDR3 is TGTGCCAGCAGCTTAGTGGCCGGGATGAACACTGAAGCTTTCTTT. Protein sequence: CASSLVAGMNTEAFF.

In its sample, this clonotype was seen many times. V gene TRBV15 combines with J gene TRBJ2-5, with 15 bases identical to TRBD2. J was trimmed by 4 bases and V by 7 bases; bases with no gene match: 16. This CDR3 region has 19 residues. In germline, CDR1 is LNHNV, CDR2 YYDKDF (reference sequence). Here the CDR3 reads CATISGLAGGTPGGETQYF. CDR3 in DNA: TGTGCCACCATTTCGGGACTAGCGGGAGGTACCCCCGGCGGAGAGACCCAGTACTTC.

This clonotype was recorded many times. The J gene is TRBJ1-2, the V gene TRBV12-3 or TRBV12-4; 9 bases agree with TRBD1. The CDR3 runs 13 residues. J was trimmed by 4 bases and V by 8 bases; bases with no gene match: 5. The CDR3 reads CASLTTGGYGYTF. The CDR3, as DNA: TGTGCCAGCCTCACGACAGGGGGCTATGGCTACACCTTC.

The J gene is TRBJ2-7, the V gene TRBV5-4, with D unresolved. Trimming stripped 4 bases from V and 5 bases from J, with 13 bases between. The germline CDR1 and CDR2 sequences are SGHNT and YYREEE (reference sequence). The CDR3 spans 13 residues. CDR3 residues: CASSNDGSHEQYF. The CDR3 DNA sequence: TGTGCCAGCAGCAACGACGGAAGCCACGAGCAGTACTTC.

There are a few counts of this clonotype. The chain is built from TRBV14 and TRBJ1-1; no firm D call. V shed 0 bases and J shed 1 base, with 15 bases lying between them. Germline values: CDR1 SGHDN, CDR2 FVKESK. The CDR3 covers 17 residues. CDR3 sequence: CASSQDGERRRNTEAFF. The CDR3 region has the DNA TGTGCCAGCAGCCAAGATGGGGAGAGACGGAGGAACACTGAAGCTTTCTTT.

This clonotype was observed at least ten times. J is TRBJ2-5 and V is TRBV29-1, with 8 bases identical to TRBD1. V shed 4 bases and J 6 bases; nucleotides not matched to a gene: 7. The CDR3 runs to 13 residues. Germline V gene data show CDR1 as SQVTM and CDR2 as ANQGSEA. CDR3 region: CSVVRTGGKTQYF. As DNA, the CDR3 is TGCAGCGTTGTGCGTACAGGGGGTAAGACCCAGTACTTC. The entire variable domain, with the rest obtained from reference TRBV29-1 and TRBJ2-5, is as follows: SAVISQKPSRDICQRGTSLTIQCQVDSQVTMMFWYRQQPGQSLTLIATANQGSEATYESGFVIDKFPISRPNLTFSTLTVSNMSPEDSSIYLCSVVRTGGKTQYFGPGTRLLVL.

The sample holds a few counts of this clonotype. The chain couples TRBV4-1 to TRBJ2-7; a possible D gene is TRBD1 (6 bases). The germline gives CDR1 MGHRA, CDR2 YSYEKL. The CDR3 runs to 14 residues. The V end was cut by 1 base, the J end by 2 bases, with 9 bases between. The CDR3 loop is CASSQGDTTYEQYF. CDR3 coding DNA: TGCGCCAGCAGCCAAGGGGACACCACCTACGAGCAGTACTTC.

The chain uses TRBV7-9 and TRBJ2-1; D gene unclear. V was cut by 5 bases and J by 13 bases, with 9 bases left in between. The CDR3 is 10 residues long. Germline V gene data show CDR1 as SEHNR and CDR2 as FQNEAQ (reference sequence). DNA for the CDR3: TGTGCCAGCAGCACACTCGTCCAGTTCTTC. Protein sequence: CASSTLVQFF.

This clonotype was counted only a few times. This chain links TRBV7-3 with TRBJ2-5; tentatively, D is TRBD2 (6 bases). Germline V gene lookup returns CDR1 SGHTA and CDR2 FQGTGA. This CDR3 region has 14 residues. With 2 bases removed from V and 5 bases from J, the gap between germline ends came to 12 bases. The CDR3 DNA reads TGTGCCAGCAGCTTAGGGAGGTTGGGGGAGACCCAGTACTTC. Its protein product is CASSLGRLGETQYF.

This clonotype was seen a few times. This chain connects TRBV5-6 to TRBJ2-1, with 10 bases that match TRBD1. Trimming at V came to 2 bases and at J to 8 bases, leaving 7 bases not matched to a gene. CDR3 length: 15 amino acids. CDR1 SGHDT and CDR2 YYEEEE come from the germline V gene. CDR3 in DNA: TGTGCCAGCAGCTTTGGGGACAGGGGTTCTTATGAGCAGTTCTTC. Its translation is CASSFGDRGSYEQFF.

This clonotype was found a few times. This rearrangement joins TRBV5-1 to TRBJ1-2; D possibly corresponds to TRBD1 (5 bases). Trimming cost V 0 bases and J 6 bases, with 15 bases left between them. Germline CDR1 is SGHRS and CDR2 is YFSETQ. This CDR3 has 15 residues. CDR3 DNA: TGCGCCAGCAGCTTGGCGCCCTCCGGGACCGATGGCTACACCTTC. This translates into CASSLAPSGTDGYTF.

This clonotype has just a few counts. The rearrangement links TRBV10-3 to TRBJ2-3; D gene uncertain. From germline, CDR1 is ENHRY and CDR2 SYGVKD. There are 12 residues in the CDR3. V lost 6 bases, J lost 4 bases, and 8 bases lay in between. The CDR3 sequence is CAIRTEADTQYF. Here the CDR3 DNA reads TGTGCCATCAGAACAGAGGCAGATACGCAGTATTTT.

The chain recombines TRBV2 with TRBJ2-3, with 10 bases aligning to TRBD2. This CDR3 has 15 amino acids. The J segment lost 5 bases and the V segment lost 6 bases, leaving 8 bases of the junction unmatched. Germline assignment: CDR1 SNHLY and CDR2 FYNNEI. The CDR3 coding sequence is TGTGCCAGCAGCAAAGGGCTAGCGGGGGTAGATACGCAGTATTTT. Its translation: CASSKGLAGVDTQYF.